This T cell receptor (beta chain) is drawn from a study of blood T cells in healthy people across ages. Study-wide points: A strong correlation was seen between TCR beta diversity and naive T cell percentage.

For every donor, a draw yielded around 10 milliliters of peripheral blood. A word on this clonotype: Its matching antigen is unknown.

V trimming: 4 bases; J trimming: 7 bases; junction bases outside the gene matches: 7. CDR1 is SGDLS and CDR2 is YYNGEE in the germline V gene. The CDR3 is made up of 16 amino acids. The use of a sample-barcoded 5' primer and a J-beta primer mix characterized a second PCR of about 7 to 12 cycles. In TCRdb, the 5' RACE reads were re-called with MiXCR into one record per CDR3 protein. The table lists 700,000 to 950,000 distinct CDR3 sequences, approximately 39% of them singletons. The rearrangement joins TRBV9 to TRBJ1-6; 11 bases align to TRBD1. This clonotype originated in a woman aged 55-75 years in good health. The specimen sequenced was blood. CDR3 sequence (DNA): TGTGCCAGCAGCTCGAGGACAGGGGGCACCAATTCACCCCTCCACTTT. Translation: CASSSRTGGTNSPLHF.